The entry below describes one T cell receptor (beta chain). What it recognizes is unknown. V was shortened by 0 bases and J by 8 bases, with 18 bases between the two germline ends. The CDR3 extends over 16 amino acids. CDR1 is SGDLS and CDR2 is YYNGEE in the germline V gene. Clones were sequenced by immunoSEQ multiplex PCR, and TCRdb holds only the in-frame ones, with some missing. The sample has some 39,000 clones, about nine tenths seen once. The record originates from a study of T cells in localized non-small cell lung cancer. Overall study findings and caveats: Appearances in adjacent lung were noted for a median 57 of the top 100 tumor clones.

The sequencing here drew on peripheral blood mononuclear cells, taken before any cancer treatment. The chain carries TRBV9 and TRBJ2-4, with D possibly being TRBD2 (5 bases). The origin of this receptor is a male donor at least 60 years old with stage II lung adenocarcinoma. The CDR3 DNA reads as TGTGCCAGCAGCGTAGGTCGGACTGCTAGCCGGGACATTCAGTACTTC. Amino acid sequence: CASSVGRTASRDIQYF. The full variable domain, its missing parts supplied by reference TRBV9 and TRBJ2-4, is DSGVTQTPKHLITATGQRVTLRCSPRSGDLSVYWYQQSLDQGLQFLIQYYNGEERAKGNILERFSAQQFPDLHSELNLSSLELGDSALYFCASSVGRTASRDIQYFGAGTRLSVL.